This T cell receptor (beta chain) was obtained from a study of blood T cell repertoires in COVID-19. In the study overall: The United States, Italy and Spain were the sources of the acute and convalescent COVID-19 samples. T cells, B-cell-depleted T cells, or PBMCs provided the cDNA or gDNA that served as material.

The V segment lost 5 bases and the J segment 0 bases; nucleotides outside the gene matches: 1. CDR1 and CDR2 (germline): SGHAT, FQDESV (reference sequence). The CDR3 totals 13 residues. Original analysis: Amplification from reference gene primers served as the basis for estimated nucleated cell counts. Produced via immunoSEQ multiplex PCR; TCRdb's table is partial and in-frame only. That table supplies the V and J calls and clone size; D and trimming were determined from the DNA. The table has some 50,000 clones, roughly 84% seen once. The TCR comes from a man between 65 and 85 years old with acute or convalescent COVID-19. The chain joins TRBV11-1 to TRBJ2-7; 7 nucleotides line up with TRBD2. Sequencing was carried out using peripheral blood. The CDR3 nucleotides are TGTGCCAGCAGCCGGGGGGACTCCTACGAGCAGTACTTC. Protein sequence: CASSRGDSYEQYF. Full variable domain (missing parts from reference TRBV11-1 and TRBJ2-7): EAEVAQSPRYKITEKSQAVAFWCDPISGHATLYWYRQILGQGPELLVQFQDESVVDDSQLPKDRFSAERLKGVDSTLKIQPAELGDSAMYLCASSRGDSYEQYFGPGTRLTVT.